Listed below are T cell receptor beta chains from one sample, sequenced in a study of blood T cell repertoires in COVID-19. Generated by immunoSEQ multiplex PCR, the TCRdb table keeps only in-frame clones and is missing some. The sample consists of 250,000 to 350,000 clones, 86% of them appearing once. The sequenced material came from peripheral blood. The receptors shown here come from a woman younger than 45 with active or convalescent COVID-19. The CDR3 runs from the conserved cysteine through the conserved F or W. A D gene is named only where the DNA matches it firmly. Size is omitted from some rows. Given values are once, few, many or a class for expanded clones.

CDR3aa: CASSVGAGGYTGELFF; CDR3nt: TGTGCCAGCAGCGTCGGGGCGGGGGGCTACACCGGGGAGCTGTTTTTT; j_gene: TRBJ2-2; v_gene: TRBV9; d_gene: TRBD2; abundance: NA
CDR3aa: CASSYPGTDEQYF; CDR3nt: TGTGCCAGCAGCTACCCCGGGACAGACGAGCAGTACTTC; j_gene: TRBJ2-7; v_gene: TRBV7-6; d_gene: TRBD1; abundance: NA
CDR3aa: CASSQARWIGNSPLHF; CDR3nt: TGTGCCAGCAGCCAAGCTCGGTGGATCGGGAATTCACCCCTCCACTTT; j_gene: TRBJ1-6; v_gene: TRBV3-1/TRBV3-2; d_gene: NA; abundance: NA
CDR3aa: CASSPGGTGGNEQFF; CDR3nt: TGTGCCAGCTCACCAGGCGGGACAGGGGGCAATGAGCAGTTCTTC; j_gene: TRBJ2-1; v_gene: TRBV18; d_gene: TRBD1; abundance: NA
CDR3aa: CASSLGRGGEKETQYF; CDR3nt: TGTGCCAGCAGCCTCGGGCGGGGGGGCGAAAAAGAGACCCAGTACTTC; j_gene: TRBJ2-5; v_gene: TRBV7-3; d_gene: TRBD2; abundance: NA
CDR3aa: CASSPRGDRGHPGELFF; CDR3nt: TGTGCCAGCAGCCCGAGAGGGGACAGGGGGCATCCCGGGGAGCTGTTTTTT; j_gene: TRBJ2-2; v_gene: TRBV5-5; d_gene: TRBD1; abundance: NA
CDR3aa: CATSGALGNQPQHF; CDR3nt: TGTGCCACCAGTGGAGCCTTGGGCAATCAGCCCCAGCATTTT; j_gene: TRBJ1-5; v_gene: TRBV24-1; d_gene: NA; abundance: NA
CDR3aa: CASTRASGFQETQYF; CDR3nt: TGCGCCAGCACCCGGGCTAGCGGGTTCCAAGAGACCCAGTACTTC; j_gene: TRBJ2-5; v_gene: TRBV5-1; d_gene: TRBD2; abundance: NA
CDR3aa: CASSHPRGLAGASSYNEQFF; CDR3nt: TGTGCCAGCAGCCATCCCAGGGGACTAGCGGGGGCCAGCTCCTACAATGAGCAGTTCTTC; j_gene: TRBJ2-1; v_gene: TRBV3-1/TRBV3-2; d_gene: TRBD2; abundance: NA
CDR3aa: CASRISGVGTEAFF; CDR3nt: TGCGCCAGCAGGATTTCAGGGGTGGGCACTGAAGCTTTCTTT; j_gene: TRBJ1-1; v_gene: TRBV5-1; d_gene: NA; abundance: NA
CDR3aa: CASSLVWGGGTDTQYF; CDR3nt: TGTGCCAGCAGCCTGGTATGGGGGGGAGGCACAGATACGCAGTATTTT; j_gene: TRBJ2-3; v_gene: TRBV28; d_gene: TRBD2; abundance: NA
CDR3aa: CAWSPRTGEAFF; CDR3nt: TGTGCCTGGAGCCCGAGGACGGGGGAAGCTTTCTTT; j_gene: TRBJ1-1; v_gene: TRBV30; d_gene: NA; abundance: few
CDR3aa: CASSYSESSGNTIYF; CDR3nt: TGTGCCAGCAGTTATTCGGAGAGCTCTGGAAACACCATATATTTT; j_gene: TRBJ1-3; v_gene: TRBV6-5; d_gene: NA; abundance: NA
CDR3aa: CASSRIRETHGYTF; CDR3nt: TGTGCCAGCAGTCGGATCAGGGAAACTCATGGCTACACCTTC; j_gene: TRBJ1-2; v_gene: TRBV6-6; d_gene: NA; abundance: NA
CDR3aa: CSVEGTLNTEAFF; CDR3nt: TGCAGCGTTGAGGGCACTCTGAACACTGAAGCTTTCTTT; j_gene: TRBJ1-1; v_gene: TRBV29-1; d_gene: NA; abundance: NA
CDR3aa: CASSKASGGEETQYF; CDR3nt: TGTGCCAGCAGCAAGGCCTCGGGGGGGGAAGAGACCCAGTACTTC; j_gene: TRBJ2-5; v_gene: TRBV7-2; d_gene: TRBD2; abundance: NA
CDR3aa: CASSLDSGQETQYF; CDR3nt: TGTGCCAGCAGCTTAGATTCGGGGCAAGAGACCCAGTACTTC; j_gene: TRBJ2-5; v_gene: TRBV11-3; d_gene: NA; abundance: NA
CDR3aa: CASSYSRKGRALVQPQHF; CDR3nt: TGTGCCAGCAGTTACTCGAGGAAGGGCAGGGCTTTGGTTCAGCCCCAGCATTTT; j_gene: TRBJ1-5; v_gene: TRBV6-2/TRBV6-3; d_gene: NA; abundance: NA
CDR3aa: CASYSGNTIYF; CDR3nt: TGTGCCAGCTACTCTGGAAACACCATATATTTT; j_gene: TRBJ1-3; v_gene: TRBV28; d_gene: NA; abundance: once
CDR3aa: CASSATGGKTEAFF; CDR3nt: TGTGCCAGCAGTGCCACAGGGGGAAAAACTGAAGCTTTCTTT; j_gene: TRBJ1-1; v_gene: TRBV6-2/TRBV6-3; d_gene: TRBD1; abundance: once
CDR3aa: CASSLPGRWGYTF; CDR3nt: TGTGCCAGCAGCCTGCCTGGGAGATGGGGCTACACCTTC; j_gene: TRBJ1-2; v_gene: TRBV5-6; d_gene: NA; abundance: NA
CDR3aa: CAYHRDYPSGNTIYF; CDR3nt: TGTGCCTACCACAGGGACTATCCCTCTGGAAACACCATATATTTT; j_gene: TRBJ1-3; v_gene: TRBV30; d_gene: NA; abundance: NA
CDR3aa: CASSDPDSGGARTGELFF; CDR3nt: TGTGCCAGCAGTGACCCGGATAGCGGGGGGGCCAGGACCGGGGAGCTGTTTTTT; j_gene: TRBJ2-2; v_gene: TRBV2; d_gene: TRBD2; abundance: few
CDR3aa: CASSKAPLPRHHSYEQYF; CDR3nt: TGTGCCAGCAGCAAAGCGCCGTTACCACGACACCATTCCTACGAGCAGTACTTC; j_gene: TRBJ2-7; v_gene: TRBV21-1; d_gene: NA; abundance: NA
CDR3aa: CASSYPMGKTEAFF; CDR3nt: TGTGCCAGCAGTTACCCGATGGGCAAGACTGAAGCTTTCTTT; j_gene: TRBJ1-1; v_gene: TRBV6-2/TRBV6-3; d_gene: NA; abundance: NA
CDR3aa: CASSTGDGQPQHF; CDR3nt: TGTGCCAGCTCCACAGGGGACGGGCAGCCCCAGCATTTT; j_gene: TRBJ1-5; v_gene: TRBV5-8; d_gene: TRBD1; abundance: NA
CDR3aa: CASSSYTEAFF; CDR3nt: TGTGCCAGCAGCTCTTACACTGAAGCTTTCTTT; j_gene: TRBJ1-1; v_gene: TRBV12-3/TRBV12-4; d_gene: NA; abundance: NA
CDR3aa: CASSLVTGSRETQYF; CDR3nt: TGTGCCAGCAGCTTAGTAACCGGGAGTCGGGAGACCCAGTACTTC; j_gene: TRBJ2-5; v_gene: TRBV7-8; d_gene: NA; abundance: NA
CDR3aa: CASSQPGTVNEKLFF; CDR3nt: TGTGCCAGCAGCCAACCCGGGACAGTGAATGAAAAACTGTTTTTT; j_gene: TRBJ1-4; v_gene: TRBV4-2; d_gene: TRBD1; abundance: NA
CDR3aa: CASSTRTGDYNEQFF; CDR3nt: TGTGCCAGCAGCACCCGGACAGGGGACTACAATGAGCAGTTCTTC; j_gene: TRBJ2-1; v_gene: TRBV21-1; d_gene: NA; abundance: NA
CDR3aa: CAWTDSLYGYTF; CDR3nt: TGTGCCTGGACGGACAGCCTCTATGGCTACACCTTC; j_gene: TRBJ1-2; v_gene: TRBV30; d_gene: NA; abundance: NA
CDR3aa: CASGGDYGYTF; CDR3nt: TGTGCCAGTGGCGGTGACTATGGCTACACCTTC; j_gene: TRBJ1-2; v_gene: TRBV28; d_gene: NA; abundance: NA
CDR3aa: CASSEAPRGGSETQYF; CDR3nt: TGTGCCAGCAGTGAGGCCCCGAGAGGGGGCAGCGAGACCCAGTACTTC; j_gene: TRBJ2-5; v_gene: TRBV2; d_gene: TRBD1; abundance: NA
CDR3aa: CASLDRVSYGYTF; CDR3nt: TGTGCCAGTTTGGACAGGGTGAGCTATGGCTACACCTTC; j_gene: TRBJ1-2; v_gene: TRBV19; d_gene: TRBD1; abundance: NA
CDR3aa: CATSDAGEYGYTF; CDR3nt: TGTGCCACCAGTGACGCAGGGGAGTATGGCTACACCTTC; j_gene: TRBJ1-2; v_gene: TRBV24-1; d_gene: NA; abundance: NA
CDR3aa: CASSLQGTGSSPLHF; CDR3nt: TGCGCCAGCAGCTTGCAGGGGACAGGGAGTTCACCCCTCCACTTT; j_gene: TRBJ1-6; v_gene: TRBV5-1; d_gene: TRBD1; abundance: once
CDR3aa: CASSNREVSSPLHF; CDR3nt: TGTGCCAGCAGTAATAGGGAGGTCAGCTCACCCCTCCACTTT; j_gene: TRBJ1-6; v_gene: TRBV7-2; d_gene: NA; abundance: NA
CDR3aa: CASSPRVDGRSSYEQYF; CDR3nt: TGTGCCAGCAGCCCAAGGGTGGACGGGAGAAGCTCCTACGAGCAGTACTTC; j_gene: TRBJ2-7; v_gene: TRBV11-2; d_gene: NA; abundance: NA
CDR3aa: CAWSVPGTGGDYGYTF; CDR3nt: TGTGCCTGGAGTGTACCCGGGACAGGGGGAGACTATGGCTACACCTTC; j_gene: TRBJ1-2; v_gene: TRBV30; d_gene: TRBD1; abundance: NA
CDR3aa: CATSEGLAGGIATYNEQFF; CDR3nt: TGTGCCACCAGTGAGGGACTAGCGGGGGGGATTGCTACCTACAATGAGCAGTTCTTC; j_gene: TRBJ2-1; v_gene: TRBV18; d_gene: TRBD2; abundance: NA
CDR3aa: CATRDRGLGSYTF; CDR3nt: TGTGCCACCAGGGACAGGGGGCTCGGTAGCTACACCTTC; j_gene: TRBJ1-2; v_gene: TRBV24-1; d_gene: TRBD1; abundance: NA
CDR3aa: CASSQNRGLSEAFF; CDR3nt: TGTGCCAGCAGCCAGAACAGGGGGCTGTCTGAAGCTTTCTTT; j_gene: TRBJ1-1; v_gene: TRBV3-1/TRBV3-2; d_gene: TRBD1; abundance: NA
CDR3aa: CAISPMRDRETQYF; CDR3nt: TGTGCCATCAGCCCAATGAGGGACAGGGAGACCCAGTACTTC; j_gene: TRBJ2-5; v_gene: TRBV10-3; d_gene: TRBD1; abundance: once
CDR3aa: CASSATGVPTDTQYF; CDR3nt: TGTGCCAGCAGCGCGACAGGGGTCCCCACAGATACGCAGTATTTT; j_gene: TRBJ2-3; v_gene: TRBV7-3; d_gene: TRBD1; abundance: NA
CDR3aa: CASSGLGRGELFF; CDR3nt: TGCGCCAGCAGCGGACTCGGCAGGGGGGAGCTGTTTTTT; j_gene: TRBJ2-2; v_gene: TRBV10-1; d_gene: NA; abundance: once